The rows below give T cell receptor beta chains drawn from one sample of a study of T cell responses to AZD1222 COVID-19 vaccine. TCRdb's copy holds only in-frame clones and misses some; the assay was immunoSEQ multiplex PCR. The table shows 170,000 or so clones, with about nine tenths occurring only once. Material: peripheral blood, obtained on day 0 of AZD1222 vaccination. The origin of the receptors is an adult in good health. The CDR3 runs from the conserved cysteine through the conserved F or W. The D gene is left open where the match is weak. Clone size is shown for a subset of rows, as once, few, many or a class of expanded clone.

TRBJ2-5 | NA | TRBD1 | TRBV7-9 | CASSSGQGPNQETQYF | TGTGCCAGCAGCTCCGGACAGGGGCCGAACCAAGAGACCCAGTACTTC
TRBJ1-6 | NA | TRBD1 | TRBV27 | CASSGTGGDNSPLHF | TGTGCCAGCAGTGGGACAGGGGGCGATAATTCACCCCTCCACTTT
TRBJ2-2 | NA | TRBD1 | TRBV6-4 | CASSPLGDRGSGELFF | TGTGCCAGCAGTCCACTCGGGGACAGGGGTTCCGGGGAGCTGTTTTTT
TRBJ2-5 | NA | NA | TRBV18 | CASSPAPRDAYF | TGTGCCAGCTCACCAGCCCCCCGGGATGCGTACTTC
TRBJ1-2 | NA | TRBD1 | TRBV6-5 | CASQRRGRDYGYTF | TGTGCCAGCCAACGCAGGGGGCGCGACTATGGCTACACCTTC
TRBJ1-1 | NA | TRBD1 | TRBV10-3 | CATQGGMNTEAFF | TGTGCCACCCAGGGGGGTATGAACACTGAAGCTTTCTTT
TRBJ2-1 | NA | NA | TRBV4-3 | CASSQDRADYNEQFF | TGCGCCAGCAGCCAAGACAGGGCGGACTACAATGAGCAGTTCTTC
TRBJ2-7 | NA | NA | TRBV19 | CASSRGGPLSYEQYF | TGTGCCAGTAGTAGAGGGGGTCCCCTCTCCTACGAGCAGTACTTC
TRBJ1-3 | NA | NA | TRBV7-2 | CASSLGLLRAGNTIYF | TGTGCCAGCAGCTTAGGTCTCCTACGGGCTGGAAACACCATATATTTT
TRBJ2-7 | NA | TRBD2 | TRBV5-6 | CASNPAGAYEQYF | TGTGCCAGCAATCCGGCGGGAGCCTACGAGCAGTACTTC
TRBJ1-3 | NA | TRBD1 | TRBV19 | CASRDRPNSGNTIYF | TGTGCCAGTAGGGACAGGCCGAACTCTGGAAACACCATATATTTT
TRBJ2-1 | NA | TRBD1 | TRBV7-3 | CASSPNRGQGAIEQFF | TGTGCCAGCAGCCCAAATAGGGGACAGGGGGCCATTGAGCAGTTCTTC
TRBJ2-1 | NA | NA | TRBV5-4 | CASSRGGWTYNEQFF | TGTGCCAGCAGCCGGGGCGGGTGGACCTACAATGAGCAGTTCTTC
TRBJ2-3 | NA | TRBD1 | TRBV3-1/TRBV3-2 | CASSPATGTTDTQYF | TGTGCCAGCAGCCCCGCGACAGGGACCACAGATACGCAGTATTTT
TRBJ2-3 | NA | NA | TRBV12-3/TRBV12-4 | CASSFGSPDTQYF | TGTGCCAGCAGTTTTGGGTCCCCAGATACGCAGTATTTT
TRBJ1-3 | NA | TRBD1 | TRBV6-5 | CASSHATGVGNTIYF | TGTGCCAGCAGTCACGCCACAGGGGTCGGAAACACCATATATTTT
TRBJ1-2 | NA | TRBD1 | TRBV12-5 | CASGSTGVANYGYTF | TGTGCTAGTGGTTCTACAGGGGTGGCAAACTATGGCTACACCTTC
TRBJ2-7 | NA | NA | TRBV18 | CASSPQGSEQYF | TGTGCCAGCTCACCACAGGGCTCCGAGCAGTACTTC
TRBJ2-5 | NA | TRBD2 | TRBV3-1/TRBV3-2 | CASSPEALAGVQETQYF | TGTGCCAGCAGCCCAGAGGCGCTAGCGGGGGTTCAAGAGACCCAGTACTTC
TRBJ2-1 | NA | TRBD2 | TRBV9 | CASSADGLAGGKYNEQFF | TGTGCCAGCAGCGCCGACGGACTAGCGGGGGGGAAATACAATGAGCAGTTCTTC
TRBJ2-1 | NA | TRBD2 | TRBV6-6 | CASSSPGGTSGGGSSYNEQFF | TGTGCCAGCAGCTCCCCCGGTGGGACTAGCGGGGGGGGAAGCTCCTACAATGAGCAGTTCTTC
TRBJ2-2 | NA | NA | TRBV6-5 | CASSIVAGELFF | TGTGCCAGCAGTATCGTTGCCGGGGAGCTGTTTTTT
TRBJ1-1 | NA | NA | TRBV7-8 | CASSSYPGQRRNTEAFF | TGTGCCAGCAGCTCATACCCAGGACAGAGGAGGAACACTGAAGCTTTCTTT
TRBJ2-5 | few | NA | TRBV3-1/TRBV3-2 | CASSRGRQETQYF | TGTGCCAGCAGCCGGGGTCGCCAAGAGACCCAGTACTTC
TRBJ1-5 | once | NA | TRBV6-5 | CASTVGGNQPQHF | TGTGCCAGCACCGTGGGGGGCAATCAGCCCCAGCATTTT
TRBJ1-5 | NA | NA | TRBV5-8 | CASSSGDTSNQPQHF | TGTGCCAGCAGCTCAGGGGATACTAGCAATCAGCCCCAGCATTTT